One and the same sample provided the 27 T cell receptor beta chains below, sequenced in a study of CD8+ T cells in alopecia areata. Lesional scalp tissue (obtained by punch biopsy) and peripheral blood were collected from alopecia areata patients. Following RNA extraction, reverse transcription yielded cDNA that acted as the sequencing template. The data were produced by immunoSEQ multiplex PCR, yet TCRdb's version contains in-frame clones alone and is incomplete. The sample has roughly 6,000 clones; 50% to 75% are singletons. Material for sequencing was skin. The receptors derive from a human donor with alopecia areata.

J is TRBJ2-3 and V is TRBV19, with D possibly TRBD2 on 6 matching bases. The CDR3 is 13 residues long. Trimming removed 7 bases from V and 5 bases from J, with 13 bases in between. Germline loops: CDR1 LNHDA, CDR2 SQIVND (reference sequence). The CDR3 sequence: CASKSDGGDTQYF. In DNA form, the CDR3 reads TGTGCCAGTAAGTCAGACGGGGGAGATACGCAGTATTTT.

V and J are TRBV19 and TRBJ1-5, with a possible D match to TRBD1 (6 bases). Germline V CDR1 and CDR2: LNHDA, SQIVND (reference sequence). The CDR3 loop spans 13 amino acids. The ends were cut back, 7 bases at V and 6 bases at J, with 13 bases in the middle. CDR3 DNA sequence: TGTGCCAGTACCGAAATCAGGGGTCAGCCCCAGCATTTT. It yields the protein CASTEIRGQPQHF.

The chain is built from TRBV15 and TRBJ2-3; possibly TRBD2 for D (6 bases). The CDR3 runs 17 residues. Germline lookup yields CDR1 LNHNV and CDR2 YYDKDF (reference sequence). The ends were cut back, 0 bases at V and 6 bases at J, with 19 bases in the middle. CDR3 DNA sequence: TGTGCCACCAGCAGAGATCTTACCGGGAGCCCGGTCGATACGCAGTATTTT. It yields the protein CATSRDLTGSPVDTQYF.

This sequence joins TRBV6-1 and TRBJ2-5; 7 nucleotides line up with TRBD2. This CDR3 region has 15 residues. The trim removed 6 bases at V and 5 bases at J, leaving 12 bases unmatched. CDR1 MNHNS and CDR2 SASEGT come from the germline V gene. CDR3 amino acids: CASSVAGVPTETQYF. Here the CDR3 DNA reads TGTGCCAGCAGCGTAGCGGGTGTACCTACGGAGACCCAGTACTTC.

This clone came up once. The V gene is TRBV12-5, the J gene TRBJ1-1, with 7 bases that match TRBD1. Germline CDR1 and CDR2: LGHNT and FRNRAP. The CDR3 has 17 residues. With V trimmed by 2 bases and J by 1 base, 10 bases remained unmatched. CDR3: CASGLPGEEGANTEAFF. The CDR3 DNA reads TGTGCTAGTGGTTTGCCCGGGGAGGAGGGGGCGAACACTGAAGCTTTCTTT.

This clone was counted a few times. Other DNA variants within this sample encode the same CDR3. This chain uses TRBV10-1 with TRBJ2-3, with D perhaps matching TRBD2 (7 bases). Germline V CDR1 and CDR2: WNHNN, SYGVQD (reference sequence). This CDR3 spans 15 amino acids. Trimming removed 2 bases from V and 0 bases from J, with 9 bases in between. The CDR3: CASSEAGASTDTQYF. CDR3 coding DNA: TGCGCCAGCAGTGAGGCGGGGGCGAGCACAGATACGCAGTATTTT.

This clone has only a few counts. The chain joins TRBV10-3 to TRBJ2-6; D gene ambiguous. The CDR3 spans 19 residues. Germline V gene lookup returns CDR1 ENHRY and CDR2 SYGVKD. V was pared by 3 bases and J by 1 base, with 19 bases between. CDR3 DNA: TGTGCCATCAGTGATTTACGGGCTTCTGGGGATTCTGGGGCCAACGTCCTGACTTTC. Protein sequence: CAISDLRASGDSGANVLTF.

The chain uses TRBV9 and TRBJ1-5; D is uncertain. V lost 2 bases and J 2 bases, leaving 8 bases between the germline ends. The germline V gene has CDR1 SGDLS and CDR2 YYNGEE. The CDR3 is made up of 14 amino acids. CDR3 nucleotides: TGTGCCAGCAGCGTGGGAGGGCGCAATCAGCCCCAGCATTTT. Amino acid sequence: CASSVGGRNQPQHF.

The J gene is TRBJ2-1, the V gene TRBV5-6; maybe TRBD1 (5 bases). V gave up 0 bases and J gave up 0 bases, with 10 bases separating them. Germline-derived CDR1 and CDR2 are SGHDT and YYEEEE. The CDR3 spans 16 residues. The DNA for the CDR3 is TGTGCCAGCAGCTTGGAACAGGTCAGCTCCTACAATGAGCAGTTCTTC. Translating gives CASSLEQVSSYNEQFF.

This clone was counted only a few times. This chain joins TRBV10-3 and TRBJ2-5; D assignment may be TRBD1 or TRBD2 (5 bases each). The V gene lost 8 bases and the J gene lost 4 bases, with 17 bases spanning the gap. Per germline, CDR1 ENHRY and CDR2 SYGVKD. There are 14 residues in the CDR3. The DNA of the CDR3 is TGTGCCATCGACCCAACCGGGGCCGGAGAGACCCAGTACTTC. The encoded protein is CAIDPTGAGETQYF.

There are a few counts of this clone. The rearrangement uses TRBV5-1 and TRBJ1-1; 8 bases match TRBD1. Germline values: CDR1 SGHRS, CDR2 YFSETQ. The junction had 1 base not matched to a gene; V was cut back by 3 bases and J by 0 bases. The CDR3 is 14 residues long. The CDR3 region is CASSSTGVNTEAFF. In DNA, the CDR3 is TGCGCCAGCAGCTCGACAGGGGTGAACACTGAAGCTTTCTTT. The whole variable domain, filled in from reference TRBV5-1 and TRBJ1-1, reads KAGVTQTPRYLIKTRGQQVTLSCSPISGHRSVSWYQQTPGQGLQFLFEYFSETQRNKGNFPGRFSGRQFSNSRSEMNVSTLELGDSALYLCASSSTGVNTEAFFGQGTRLTVV.

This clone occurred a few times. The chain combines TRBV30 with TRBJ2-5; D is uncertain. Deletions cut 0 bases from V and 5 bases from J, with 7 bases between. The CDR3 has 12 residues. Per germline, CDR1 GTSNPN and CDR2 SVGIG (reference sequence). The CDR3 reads CAWSVRSETQYF. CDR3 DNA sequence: TGTGCCTGGAGTGTACGGAGTGAGACCCAGTACTTC.

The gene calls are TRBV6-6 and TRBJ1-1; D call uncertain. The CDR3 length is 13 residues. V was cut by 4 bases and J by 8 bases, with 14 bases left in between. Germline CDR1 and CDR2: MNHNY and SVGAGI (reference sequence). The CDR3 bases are TGTGCCAGCAGTTTGAGGACGGAAGCCGAAGCTTTCTTT. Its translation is CASSLRTEAEAFF.

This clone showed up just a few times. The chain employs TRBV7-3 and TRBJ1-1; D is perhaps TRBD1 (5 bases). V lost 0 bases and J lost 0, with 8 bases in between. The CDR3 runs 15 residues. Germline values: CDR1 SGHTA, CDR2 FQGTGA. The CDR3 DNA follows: TGTGCCAGCAGCTTAACAGGGGAGGTGAACACTGAAGCTTTCTTT. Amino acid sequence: CASSLTGEVNTEAFF.

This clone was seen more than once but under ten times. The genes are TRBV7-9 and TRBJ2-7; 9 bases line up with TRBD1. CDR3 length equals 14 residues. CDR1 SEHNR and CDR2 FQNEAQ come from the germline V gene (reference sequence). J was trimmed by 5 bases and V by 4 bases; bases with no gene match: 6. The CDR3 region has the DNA TGTGCCAGCAGCTGGGGACAGGGAGTAGACGAGCAGTACTTC. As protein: CASSWGQGVDEQYF. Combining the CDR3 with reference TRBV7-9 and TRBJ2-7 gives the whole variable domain DTGVSQNPRHKITKRGQNVTFRCDPISEHNRLYWYRQTLGQGPEFLTYFQNEAQLEKSRLLSDRFSAERPKGSFSTLEIQRTEQGDSAMYLCASSWGQGVDEQYFGPGTRLTVT.

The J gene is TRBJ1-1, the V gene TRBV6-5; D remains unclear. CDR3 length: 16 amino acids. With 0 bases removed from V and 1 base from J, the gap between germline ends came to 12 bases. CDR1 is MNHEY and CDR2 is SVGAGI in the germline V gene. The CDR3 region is CASSYSSVLENTEAFF. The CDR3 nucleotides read TGTGCCAGCAGTTACTCGTCGGTACTGGAGAACACTGAAGCTTTCTTT.

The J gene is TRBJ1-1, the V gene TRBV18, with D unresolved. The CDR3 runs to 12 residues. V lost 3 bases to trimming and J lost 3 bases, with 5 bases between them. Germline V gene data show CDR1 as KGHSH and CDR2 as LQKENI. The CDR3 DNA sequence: TGTGCCAGCTCACCTAGGTACACTGAAGCTTTCTTT. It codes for CASSPRYTEAFF.

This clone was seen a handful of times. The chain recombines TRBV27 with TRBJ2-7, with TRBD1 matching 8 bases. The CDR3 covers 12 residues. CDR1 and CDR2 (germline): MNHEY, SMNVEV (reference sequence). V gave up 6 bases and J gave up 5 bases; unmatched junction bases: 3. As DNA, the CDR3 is TGTGCCAGCAGGCCGACAGGGGACGAGCAGTACTTC. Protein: CASRPTGDEQYF.

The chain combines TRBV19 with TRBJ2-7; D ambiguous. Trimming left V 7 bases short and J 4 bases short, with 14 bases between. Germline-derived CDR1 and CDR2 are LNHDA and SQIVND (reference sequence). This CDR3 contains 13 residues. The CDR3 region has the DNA TGTGCCAGTAAAGGGTTCTCACCTTACGAGCAGTACTTC. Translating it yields CASKGFSPYEQYF.

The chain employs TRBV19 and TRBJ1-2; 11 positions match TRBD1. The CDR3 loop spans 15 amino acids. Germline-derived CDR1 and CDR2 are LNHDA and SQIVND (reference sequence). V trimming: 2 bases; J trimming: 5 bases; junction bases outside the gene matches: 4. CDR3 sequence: CASSIIGTGGYGYTF. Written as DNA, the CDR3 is TGTGCCAGTAGTATAATAGGGACAGGGGGATATGGCTACACCTTC.

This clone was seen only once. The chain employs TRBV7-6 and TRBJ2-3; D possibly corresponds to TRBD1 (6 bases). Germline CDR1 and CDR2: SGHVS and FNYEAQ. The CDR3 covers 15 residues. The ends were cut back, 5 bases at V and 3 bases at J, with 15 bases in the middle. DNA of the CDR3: TGTGCCAGCAGCGCACAGGGTCACTCGACAGATACGCAGTATTTT. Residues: CASSAQGHSTDTQYF.

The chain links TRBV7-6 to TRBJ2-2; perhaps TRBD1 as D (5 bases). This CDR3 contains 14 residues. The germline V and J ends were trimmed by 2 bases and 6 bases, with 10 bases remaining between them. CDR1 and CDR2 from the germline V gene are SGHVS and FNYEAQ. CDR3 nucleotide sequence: TGTGCCAGCAGCTTAAGGGGCGCCTCCGGGGAGCTGTTTTTT. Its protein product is CASSLRGASGELFF.

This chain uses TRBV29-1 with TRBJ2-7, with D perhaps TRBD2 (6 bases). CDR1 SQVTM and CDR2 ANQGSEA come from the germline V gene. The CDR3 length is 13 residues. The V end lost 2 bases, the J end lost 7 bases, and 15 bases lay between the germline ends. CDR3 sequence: CSVENSGSREQYF. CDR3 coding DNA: TGCAGCGTTGAAAATAGCGGCAGCAGAGAGCAGTACTTC.

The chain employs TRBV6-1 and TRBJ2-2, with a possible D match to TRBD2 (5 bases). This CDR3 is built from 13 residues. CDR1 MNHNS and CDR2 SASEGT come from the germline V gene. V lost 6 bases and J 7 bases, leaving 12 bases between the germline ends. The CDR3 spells CASSPWAGGELFF. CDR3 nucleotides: TGTGCCAGCAGCCCGTGGGCGGGCGGGGAGCTGTTTTTT.

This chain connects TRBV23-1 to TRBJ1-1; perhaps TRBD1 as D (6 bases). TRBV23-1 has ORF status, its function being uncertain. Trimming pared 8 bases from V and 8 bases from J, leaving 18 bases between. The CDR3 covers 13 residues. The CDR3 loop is CASPGDPWVEAFF. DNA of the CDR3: TGCGCCAGCCCAGGGGACCCTTGGGTGGAAGCTTTCTTT.

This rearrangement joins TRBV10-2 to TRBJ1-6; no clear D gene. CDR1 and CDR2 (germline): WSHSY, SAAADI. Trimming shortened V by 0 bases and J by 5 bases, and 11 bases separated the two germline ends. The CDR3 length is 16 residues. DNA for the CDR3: TGCGCCAGCAGTGAGTCGGGGAAGGTGAATAATTCACCCCTCCACTTT. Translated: CASSESGKVNNSPLHF.

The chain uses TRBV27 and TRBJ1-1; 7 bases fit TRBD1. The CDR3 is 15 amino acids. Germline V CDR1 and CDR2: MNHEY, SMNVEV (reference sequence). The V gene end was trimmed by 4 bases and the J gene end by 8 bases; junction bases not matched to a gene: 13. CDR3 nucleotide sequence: TGTGCCAGCAGTTCACGACAGGGCGAAGGGGTCGAAGCTTTCTTT. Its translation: CASSSRQGEGVEAFF.